The 23 T cell receptor beta chains in this list originate from one sample, sequenced in a study of T cell repertoires in cytomegalovirus infection. These receptors are not linked to any known antigen. TCRdb re-derived calls from the reads in MiXCR, one entry per CDR3 protein. The sample contains around 900,000 distinct CDR3 sequences, roughly 30% of which appear only once. Sequenced material: cultured CD8+ T cells from PBMCs, taken from culture after CMV antigen stimulation. Every receptor here comes from a human donor in good health (CMV status not recorded). Some clones in this sample may be carry-over from other donors' samples.

This clonotype was seen more than once but under ten times. V usage is TRBV28 and J usage is TRBJ1-1; D uncertain. There are 17 residues in the CDR3. The V gene lost 5 bases and the J gene lost 0 bases, with 19 bases spanning the gap. Germline V CDR1 and CDR2: MDHEN, SYDVKM. The CDR3 protein is CASSLNPTVFMNTEAFF. The CDR3 DNA follows: TGTGCCAGCAGTCTGAATCCTACAGTCTTCATGAACACTGAAGCTTTCTTT.

This clonotype was counted only a few times. The chain carries TRBV6-5 and TRBJ1-2; perhaps TRBD1 as D (5 bases). The germline CDR1 and CDR2 sequences are MNHEY and SVGAGI. The CDR3 consists of 16 residues. Trimming removed 3 bases from V and 0 bases from J, with 14 bases in between. The DNA of the CDR3 is TGTGCCAGCAGTTATCTCAAGGGGACCCCTAACTATGGCTACACCTTC. It encodes CASSYLKGTPNYGYTF.

This clonotype was detected ten times or more. V and J are TRBV7-2 and TRBJ2-7; a weak D match, TRBD1 (6 bases). Germline V gene data show CDR1 as SGHTA and CDR2 as FQGNSA. The CDR3 runs 16 residues. V was cut by 3 bases and J by 6 bases, with 21 bases left in between. The CDR3 region is CASSFSRDHGTSEQYF. The CDR3 nucleotides read TGTGCCAGCAGCTTCTCTCGGGACCATGGGACATCCGAGCAGTACTTC.

The genes are TRBV6-5 and TRBJ2-7; possibly TRBD2 for D (5 bases). CDR1 is MNHEY, CDR2 SVGAGI, per germline. The CDR3 spans 14 residues. Between the trimmed V and J ends, which lost 7 bases and 3 bases, there was a span of 16 bases. This chain's CDR3 is CASNTLDGGYEQYV. CDR3 bases: TGTGCCAGCAACACCCTAGACGGAGGCTACGAGCAGTACGTC.

This clonotype was counted only a few times. The chain links TRBV4-1 to TRBJ2-7; D is perhaps TRBD1 (5 bases). Trimming removed 2 bases from V and 2 bases from J, with 19 bases in between. This CDR3 spans 17 amino acids. The germline gives CDR1 MGHRA, CDR2 YSYEKL. The CDR3 nucleotides are TGCGCCAGCAGCCAACAAATCTCACCAGGGTGGGCCTACGAGCAGTACTTC. This sequence encodes CASSQQISPGWAYEQYF.

This clonotype was detected only a few times. The chain has TRBV23-1 and TRBJ1-5; D perhaps matches TRBD1 (5 bases). TRBV23-1 is labeled an ORF, and its function is uncertain. The CDR3 spans 14 residues. V lost 6 bases to trimming and J lost 4 bases, with 13 bases between them. CDR3 loop: CASRRGFGNQPQHF. The CDR3, as DNA: TGCGCCAGCAGACGGGGGTTCGGGAATCAGCCCCAGCATTTT.

This clonotype was seen more than once but under ten times. V and J are TRBV20-1 and TRBJ1-6; D is unresolved. The CDR3 is 16 residues long. Trimming removed 3 bases from V and 3 bases from J, with 15 bases in between. Germline V CDR1 and CDR2: DFQATT, SNEGSKA (reference sequence). In DNA form, the CDR3 reads TGCAGTGCTAGCCCAGGTGACTCGGGCTATAATTCACCCCTCCACTTT. The encoded protein is CSASPGDSGYNSPLHF.

A note on this clonotype: With a much larger clone just one base away, this may be a read error. The chain couples TRBV7-2 to TRBJ2-7; 13 nucleotides align to TRBD2. CDR1 is SGHTA, CDR2 FQGNSA, per germline. This CDR3 comprises 16 residues. The CDR3 DNA is TGTGCCAGCAGCTCCTGGACTAGCGGGGGTTCCTACGAGCGGTACGTC. This codes for CASSSWTSGGSYERYV.

This chain uses TRBV15 with TRBJ2-5; perhaps TRBD2 as D (7 bases). The CDR3 is 15 residues long. CDR1 and CDR2 (germline): LNHNV, YYDKDF (reference sequence). With 3 bases removed from V and 8 bases from J, the gap between germline ends came to 19 bases. The CDR3 here is CATSRDLGRGLTQYF. CDR3 DNA: TGTGCCACCAGCAGGGATCTTGGGCGGGGGCTTACCCAGTACTTC.

V gene TRBV7-3 combines with J gene TRBJ2-6, with 7 bases matching TRBD1. Trimming at V came to 4 bases and at J to 0 bases, leaving 6 bases not matched to a gene. The CDR3 is made up of 17 amino acids. CDR1 and CDR2 (germline): SGHTA, FQGTGA. Written as DNA, the CDR3 is TGTGCCAGCAGCTCGGGACAGTTCTTCTCTGGGGCCAACGTCCTGACTTTC. Its protein product is CASSSGQFFSGANVLTF.

The chain carries TRBV6-1 and TRBJ2-7; the match to TRBD1 covers 11 bases. This CDR3 spans 15 amino acids. The V gene's germline CDR1 is MNHNS and CDR2 SASEGT. V trimming: 4 bases; J trimming: 7 bases; junction bases outside the gene matches: 9. The CDR3 loop is CASSAAGQGAREQYV. CDR3 coding DNA: TGTGCCAGCAGTGCCGCCGGACAGGGGGCACGGGAGCAGTACGTC.

This clonotype was counted between two and nine times. This chain joins TRBV2 and TRBJ1-5, with 8 bases aligning to TRBD1. This CDR3 region has 18 residues. Germline loops: CDR1 SNHLY, CDR2 FYNNEI. V lost 2 bases and J lost 3; bases outside the gene matches: 12. CDR3 nucleotides: TGTGCCAGCAGTGAAATCCCGGCAGGGGGCCAGTTCAATCAGCCCCAGCATTTT. It codes for CASSEIPAGGQFNQPQHF. The whole variable domain, remainder taken from reference TRBV2 and TRBJ1-5, is EPEVTQTPSHQVTQMGQEVILRCVPISNHLYFYWYRQILGQKVEFLVSFYNNEISEKSEIFDDQFSVERPDGSNFTLKIRSTKLEDSAMYFCASSEIPAGGQFNQPQHFGDGTRLSIL.

The rearrangement uses TRBV7-9 and TRBJ2-3, with 7 positions matching TRBD1. The V and J ends lost 3 bases and 7 bases, in that order; junction bases with no gene match: 13. Per the germline V gene, CDR1 is SEHNR and CDR2 is FQNEAQ (reference sequence). The CDR3 consists of 16 residues. The CDR3 protein is CASSFPLRGQPYTQYF. The CDR3 nucleotides are TGTGCCAGCAGCTTTCCCCTTCGGGGACAGCCTTATACGCAGTATTTT. Full variable domain (rest looked up from reference TRBV7-9 and TRBJ2-3): DTGVSQNPRHKITKRGQNVTFRCDPISEHNRLYWYRQTLGQGPEFLTYFQNEAQLEKSRLLSDRFSAERPKGSFSTLEIQRTEQGDSAMYLCASSFPLRGQPYTQYFGPGTRLTVL.

The chain uses TRBV6-2 or TRBV6-3 and TRBJ2-4; D uncertain. This CDR3 spans 14 amino acids. Between the trimmed V and J ends, which lost 4 bases and 0 bases, there was a span of 7 bases. Germline V gives CDR1 MNHEY, CDR2 SVGEGT. CDR3 loop: CASSSKLAKNIQYF. CDR3 coding DNA: TGTGCCAGCAGTTCGAAGCTAGCCAAAAACATTCAGTACTTC.

This clonotype was detected many times. The J gene is TRBJ2-1, the V gene TRBV7-9; 7 bases match TRBD1. This CDR3 is built from 16 residues. From germline, CDR1 is SEHNR and CDR2 FQNEAQ (reference sequence). The junction had 10 bases not matched to a gene; V was cut back by 4 bases and J by 4 bases. The CDR3 nucleotides read TGTGCCAGCAGCTCAAGGGGGCGAGGAGGATACAATGAGCAGTTCTTC. It encodes CASSSRGRGGYNEQFF.

This rearrangement joins TRBV9 to TRBJ1-1; D unresolved. With 2 bases removed from V and 4 bases from J, the gap between germline ends came to 12 bases. Germline CDR1 SGDLS, CDR2 YYNGEE. The CDR3 has 14 residues. CDR3 in amino acids: CASSVARVGTEAFF. The CDR3 nucleotides are TGTGCCAGCAGCGTCGCAAGGGTTGGCACTGAAGCTTTCTTT.

The sample holds a few counts of this clonotype. The gene calls are TRBV5-5 and TRBJ1-4; D possibly corresponds to TRBD1 (6 bases). V was cut by 4 bases and J by 3 bases, with 10 bases left in between. There are 14 residues in the CDR3. Germline V gene data show CDR1 as SGHKS and CDR2 as YYEKEE (reference sequence). The DNA of the CDR3 is TGTGCCAGCAGCCGCGGACAGTCTAATGAAAAACTGTTTTTT. Its translation is CASSRGQSNEKLFF.

Only one count was recorded for this clonotype. A read error may be the cause here, since a much bigger clone is one base away. The gene calls are TRBV10-3 and TRBJ2-3; tentatively, D is TRBD1 or TRBD2 (7 bases each). There are 14 residues in the CDR3. The germline V gene has CDR1 ENHRY and CDR2 SYGVKD. The V end lost 5 bases, the J end lost 5 bases, and 14 bases lay between the germline ends. The CDR3 is CAISPGGGRDTQYF. CDR3 in DNA: TGTGCCATCAGTCCAGGGGGGGGAAGAGATACGCAGTATTTT.

The table lists this clonotype with a count of one. This sequence joins TRBV5-1 and TRBJ2-7; perhaps TRBD1 as D (6 bases). Between the trimmed V and J ends, which lost 5 bases and 7 bases, there was a span of 25 bases. The CDR3 sequence is 16 residues long. CDR1 and CDR2 (germline): SGHRS, YFSETQ. Here the CDR3 reads CASSFTQGRTPREQYF. CDR3 bases: TGCGCCAGCAGTTTTACACAGGGAAGGACTCCTCGGGAGCAGTACTTC. The full variable domain, with the rest looked up from reference TRBV5-1 and TRBJ2-7, is KAGVTQTPRYLIKTRGQQVTLSCSPISGHRSVSWYQQTPGQGLQFLFEYFSETQRNKGNFPGRFSGRQFSNSRSEMNVSTLELGDSALYLCASSFTQGRTPREQYFGPGTRLTVT.

This clonotype was counted a few times. The chain employs TRBV10-3 and TRBJ2-3; TRBD1 agrees at 9 bases. Germline CDR1 is ENHRY and CDR2 is SYGVKD. Trimming took 5 bases from V and 5 from J; bases not matched to a gene: 2. The CDR3 contains 13 residues. DNA of the CDR3: TGTGCCATCAGTTGGACAGGGGAAGATACGCAGTATTTT. It yields the protein CAISWTGEDTQYF.

V gene TRBV13 combines with J gene TRBJ1-1, with D possibly being TRBD1 (5 bases). This CDR3 contains 12 residues. V was cut by 5 bases and J by 7 bases, with 11 bases left in between. CDR1 is PRHDT, CDR2 FYEKMQ, per germline (reference sequence). The CDR3, as DNA: TGTGCCAGCAGCGACCCGACAGATGAAGCTTTCTTT. Amino acid sequence: CASSDPTDEAFF.

This clonotype occurred many times. V usage is TRBV28 and J usage is TRBJ1-6; the D gene is possibly TRBD1 (6 bases). Germline V CDR1 and CDR2: MDHEN, SYDVKM. V shed 7 bases and J shed 0 bases, with 16 bases lying between them. The CDR3 covers 17 residues. The CDR3 nucleotides read TGTGCCAGCAAACCCGGACAGAAGAGCTCCTATAATTCACCCCTCCACTTT. Protein: CASKPGQKSSYNSPLHF.

This clonotype was detected ten times or more. The rearrangement uses TRBV6-6 and TRBJ1-3, with D unclear. Germline CDR1 is MNHNY and CDR2 is SVGAGI (reference sequence). The CDR3 runs to 15 residues. Trimming removed 0 bases from V and 0 bases from J, with 6 bases in between. For the CDR3, the DNA is TGTGCCAGCAGTTACTCGCCAGGCTCTGGAAACACCATATATTTT. Its translation: CASSYSPGSGNTIYF.